These T cell receptor beta chains were read from a single sample in a study of cytomegalovirus exposure and HLA in healthy donors. Clones were read by immunoSEQ multiplex PCR, and TCRdb kept only the in-frame ones, dropping some. The table lists 150,000 to 200,000 clones, more than 75% of them singletons. The source material was PBMCs. These receptors all stem from a man aged 35 to 55 in good health and CMV-seronegative. The CDR3 runs from the conserved cysteine through the conserved F or W. D genes are given only for firm matches. The size of a clone is reported for some rows only, either as once, few or many, or as a class for expanded clones.

d_call,clone_size,j_call,v_call,cdr3_length,cdr3_nt,cdr3_aa
.,.,TRBJ2-7,TRBV14,14,TGTGCCAGCAGCCAACGGGTGTTAGCCTACGAGCAGTACTTC,CASSQRVLAYEQYF
.,.,TRBJ1-5,TRBV2,15,TGTGCCAGCAGTGTGCAACAGGGTAGCAATCAGCCCCAGCATTTT,CASSVQQGSNQPQHF
.,.,TRBJ1-1,TRBV2,13,TGTGCCAGCAGTGATGACAGGAACACTGAAGCTTTCTTT,CASSDDRNTEAFF
.,.,TRBJ2-5,TRBV30,16,TGTGCCTGGAGTGTAATAGGGGGGGGCTGGAAAGAGACCCAGTACTTC,CAWSVIGGGWKETQYF
.,.,TRBJ2-7,TRBV2,14,TGTGCCAGCACTGAGCGGGTGAGCTCCTACGAGCAGTACTTC,CASTERVSSYEQYF
.,.,TRBJ1-2,TRBV10-3,14,TGTGCCATCAGTGAGTCGATGTCGGACTATGGCTACACCTTC,CAISESMSDYGYTF
.,.,TRBJ1-1,TRBV19,13,TGTGCCAGTAGTTTCGGAGGGAACACTGAAGCTTTCTTT,CASSFGGNTEAFF
TRBD1,.,TRBJ1-1,TRBV27,13,TGTGCCAGCAGTTTACGACAGGGCATTGAAGCTTTCTTT,CASSLRQGIEAFF
.,.,TRBJ1-5,TRBV7-2,15,TGTGCCAGCGTCGAGGCGGGGTTTAGCAATCAGCCCCAGCATTTT,CASVEAGFSNQPQHF
TRBD1,.,TRBJ1-1,TRBV5-4,14,TGTGCCAGCAGCGTGGGACAGCGGAACACTGAAGCTTTCTTT,CASSVGQRNTEAFF
TRBD1,.,TRBJ1-2,TRBV7-9,14,TGTGCCAGCAGCTTAGGGACAGGTGGAGATGGCTACACCTTC,CASSLGTGGDGYTF
TRBD2,.,TRBJ2-1,TRBV18,16,TGTGCCAGCTCTACTTTAGCGGGAGGTTCCTACAATGAGCAGTTCTTC,CASSTLAGGSYNEQFF
TRBD2,.,TRBJ2-5,TRBV5-1,16,TGCGCCAGCAGCTTGGATAGAGCGGGAGGGCCGGAGACCCAGTACTTC,CASSLDRAGGPETQYF
.,once,TRBJ2-1,TRBV21-1,16,TGTGCCAGCAGCCGACAGGGAGCCCTTAAAAGCGATGAGCAGTTCTTC,CASSRQGALKSDEQFF
.,.,TRBJ2-5,TRBV21-1,12,TGTGCCATCCCTGGGCGAAAAGAGACCCAGTACTTC,CAIPGRKETQYF
.,few,TRBJ1-2,TRBV7-2,12,TGTGCCAGCAGCAATCTGGTCCAGGGCTACACCTTC,CASSNLVQGYTF
TRBD1,.,TRBJ2-7,TRBV5-5,13,TGTGCCAGCAGCTCCGGGACAGTAATCGAGCAGTACTTC,CASSSGTVIEQYF
TRBD1,.,TRBJ1-1,TRBV5-8,16,TGTGCCAGCAGCCTGGACAGGGGGGCGGCCATCACTGAAGCTTTCTTT,CASSLDRGAAITEAFF
TRBD1,.,TRBJ1-2,TRBV7-9,14,TGTGCCAGCAGCACGGGACAGGGTAACTATGGCTACACCTTC,CASSTGQGNYGYTF
.,.,TRBJ2-7,TRBV5-4,13,TGTGCCAGCAGCTTGGCCGGGACCTACGAGCAGTACTTC,CASSLAGTYEQYF
.,once,TRBJ2-2,TRBV7-2,15,TGTGCCAGCAGCTTAGTTGGGACTAACACCGGGGAGCTGTTTTTT,CASSLVGTNTGELFF
TRBD1,.,TRBJ2-7,TRBV6-5,14,TGTGCCAGCAGGGGGGACAGCTTTACCTACGAGCAGTACTTC,CASRGDSFTYEQYF
.,.,TRBJ2-6,TRBV7-8,15,TGTGCCAGCAGCTTAGGCCTACGGGGGGCCAACGTCCTGACTTTC,CASSLGLRGANVLTF
.,.,TRBJ1-2,TRBV11-2,14,TGTGCCAGCAGCTTAGACGGCGGGGCGCTGGGCTACACCTTC,CASSLDGGALGYTF
.,.,TRBJ2-6,TRBV7-9,15,TGTGCCAGCAGCTTAGGCAGCTCTGGGGCCAACGTCCTGACTTTC,CASSLGSSGANVLTF
.,.,TRBJ2-1,TRBV9,17,TGTGCCAGCAGCGTAGTTCCAGCGGAAAGCTCCTACAATGAGCAGTTCTTC,CASSVVPAESSYNEQFF
TRBD2,.,TRBJ2-5,TRBV28,16,TGTGCCAGCAGTCCCAGACTAGCGGGGATACGGCAGACCCAGTACTTC,CASSPRLAGIRQTQYF
TRBD1,.,TRBJ1-5,TRBV28,13,TGTGCCATCACAGGGGGACACAATCAGCCCCAGCATTTT,CAITGGHNQPQHF
.,.,TRBJ2-3,TRBV5-6,16,TGTGCCAGCAGCTTGGGAGGGCCCACCTTCACAGATACGCAGTATTTT,CASSLGGPTFTDTQYF
TRBD2,once,TRBJ2-3,TRBV5-4,16,TGTGCCAGCAGCTTGCCGGGGGGGTCTAGCACAGATACGCAGTATTTT,CASSLPGGSSTDTQYF
.,.,TRBJ1-2,TRBV5-1,13,TGCGCCAGCAGCTTGTTAGCCAGCTATGGCTACACCTTC,CASSLLASYGYTF
.,.,TRBJ2-3,TRBV5-1,16,TGCGCCAGCAGCTTGATGGCTAGGGGTCATTCAGATACGCAGTATTTT,CASSLMARGHSDTQYF